This T cell receptor beta chain emerged from a study of Tregs in tolerant kidney transplant recipients. Notes on the study in general: Tregs expanded with activated donor B cells seemed most donor-specific.

Clones were sequenced by immunoSEQ multiplex PCR, and TCRdb holds only the in-frame ones, with some missing. The sample contains about 64,000 clones, over 75% of which appear only once. The length of the CDR3 is 13 residues. In germline, CDR1 is GTSNPN, CDR2 SVGIG (reference sequence). Trimming stripped 1 base from V and 5 bases from J, with 9 bases between. In its sample, this clone was seen once. The antigen is unknown. Mixed chimerism was transient after nonmyeloablative marrow transplants from related graft donors. This chain joins TRBV30 and TRBJ1-5, with TRBD1 as a possible D gene (5 bases). This specimen consisted of CD4+ T cells from blood (PBMCs), obtained 6 months after the transplant. The sequence was obtained from a human patient who received a combined kidney and bone marrow transplant. The graft donor may account for some of the T cells. The CDR3 is CAWSDRSYQPQHF. The CDR3 region has the DNA TGTGCCTGGAGTGACAGGTCATATCAGCCCCAGCATTTT.